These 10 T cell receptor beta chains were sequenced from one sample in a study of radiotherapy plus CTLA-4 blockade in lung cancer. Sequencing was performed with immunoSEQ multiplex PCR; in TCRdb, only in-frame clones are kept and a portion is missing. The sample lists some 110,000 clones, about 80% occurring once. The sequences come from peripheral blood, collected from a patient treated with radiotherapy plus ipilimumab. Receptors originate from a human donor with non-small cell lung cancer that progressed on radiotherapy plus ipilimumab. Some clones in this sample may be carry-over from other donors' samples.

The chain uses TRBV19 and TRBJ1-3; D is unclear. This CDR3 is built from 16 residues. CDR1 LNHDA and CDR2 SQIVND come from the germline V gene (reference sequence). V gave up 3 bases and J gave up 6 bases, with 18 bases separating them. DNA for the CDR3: TGTGCCAGTAGTATCCGCCAGGTCGGGTTCCAAAACACCATATATTTT. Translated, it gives CASSIRQVGFQNTIYF. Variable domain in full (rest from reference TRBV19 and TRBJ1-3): DGGITQSPKYLFRKEGQNVTLSCEQNLNHDAMYWYRQDPGQGLRLIYYSQIVNDFQKGDIAEGYSVSREKKESFPLTVTSAQKNPTAFYLCASSIRQVGFQNTIYFGEGSWLTVV.

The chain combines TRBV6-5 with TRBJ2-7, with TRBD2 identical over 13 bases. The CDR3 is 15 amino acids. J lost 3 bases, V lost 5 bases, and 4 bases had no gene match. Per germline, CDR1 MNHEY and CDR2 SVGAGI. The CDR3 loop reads CASSQLAGGNYEQYF. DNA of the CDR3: TGTGCCAGCAGTCAACTAGCGGGGGGGAACTACGAGCAGTACTTC.

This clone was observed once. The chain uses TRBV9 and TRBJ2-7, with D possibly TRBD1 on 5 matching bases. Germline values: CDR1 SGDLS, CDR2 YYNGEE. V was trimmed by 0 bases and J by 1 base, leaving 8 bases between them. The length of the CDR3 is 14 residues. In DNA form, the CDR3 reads TGTGCCAGCAGCGTAGTTCCAGGGTCCTACGAGCAGTACTTC. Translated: CASSVVPGSYEQYF.

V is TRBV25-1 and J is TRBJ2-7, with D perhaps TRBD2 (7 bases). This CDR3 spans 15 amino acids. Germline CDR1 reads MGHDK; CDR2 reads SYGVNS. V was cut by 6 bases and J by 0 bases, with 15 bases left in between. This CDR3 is CASRRGGSFSYEQYF. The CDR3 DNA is TGTGCCAGCAGGAGGGGGGGGTCATTCTCCTACGAGCAGTACTTC.

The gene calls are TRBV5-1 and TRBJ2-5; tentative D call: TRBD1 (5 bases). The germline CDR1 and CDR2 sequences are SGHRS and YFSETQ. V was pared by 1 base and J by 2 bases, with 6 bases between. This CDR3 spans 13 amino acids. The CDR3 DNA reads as TGCGCCAGCAGCTTGAGGGGACAAGAGACCCAGTACTTC. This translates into CASSLRGQETQYF.

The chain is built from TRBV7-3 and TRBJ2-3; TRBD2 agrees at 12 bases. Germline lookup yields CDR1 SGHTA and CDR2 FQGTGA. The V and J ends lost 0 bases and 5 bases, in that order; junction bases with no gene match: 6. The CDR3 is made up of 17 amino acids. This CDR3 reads CASSLTRLAGGQDTQYF. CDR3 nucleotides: TGTGCCAGCAGCTTAACGCGGCTAGCGGGGGGGCAAGATACGCAGTATTTT.

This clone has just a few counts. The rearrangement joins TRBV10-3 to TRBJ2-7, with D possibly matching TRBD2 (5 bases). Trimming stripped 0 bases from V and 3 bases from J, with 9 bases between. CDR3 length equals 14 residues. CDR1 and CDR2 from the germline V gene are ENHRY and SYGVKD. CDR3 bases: TGTGCCATCAGTGAGTCTAAGGGAGACTACGAGCAGTACTTC. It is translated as CAISESKGDYEQYF.

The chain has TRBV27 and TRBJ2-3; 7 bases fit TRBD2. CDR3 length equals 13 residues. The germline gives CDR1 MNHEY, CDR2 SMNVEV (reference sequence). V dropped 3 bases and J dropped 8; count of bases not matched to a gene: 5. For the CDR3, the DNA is TGTGCCAGCAGTTTCGGACTAGTAACTACGCAGTATTTT. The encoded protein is CASSFGLVTTQYF.

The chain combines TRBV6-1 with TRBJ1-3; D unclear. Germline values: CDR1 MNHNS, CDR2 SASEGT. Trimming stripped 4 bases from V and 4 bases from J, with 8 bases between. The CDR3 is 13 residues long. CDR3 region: CASSALAGNTIYF. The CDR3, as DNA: TGTGCCAGCAGTGCTCTGGCGGGAAACACCATATATTTT.

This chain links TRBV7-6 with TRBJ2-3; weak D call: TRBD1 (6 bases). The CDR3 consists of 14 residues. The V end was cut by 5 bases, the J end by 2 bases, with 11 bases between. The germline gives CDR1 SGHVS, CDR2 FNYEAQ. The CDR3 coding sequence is TGTGCCAGCAGCATCCGGGACAACACAGATACGCAGTATTTT. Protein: CASSIRDNTDTQYF.